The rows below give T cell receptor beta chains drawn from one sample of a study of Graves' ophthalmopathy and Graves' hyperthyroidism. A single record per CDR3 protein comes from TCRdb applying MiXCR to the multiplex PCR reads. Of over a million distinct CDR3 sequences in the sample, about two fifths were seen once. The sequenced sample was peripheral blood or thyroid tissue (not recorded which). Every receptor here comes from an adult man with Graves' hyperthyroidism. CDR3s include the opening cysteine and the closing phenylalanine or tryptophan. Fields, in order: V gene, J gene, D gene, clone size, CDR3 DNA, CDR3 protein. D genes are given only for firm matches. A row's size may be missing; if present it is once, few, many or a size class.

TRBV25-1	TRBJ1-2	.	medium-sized	TGTGCCAGCAGTGATTCCGGGGGAAGGAAGGCTGCTGGCTACACCTTC	CASSDSGGRKAAGYTF
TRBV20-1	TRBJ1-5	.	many	TGCAGTGCTAGAAGTATCGGGGATCAGCCCCAGCATTTT	CSARSIGDQPQHF
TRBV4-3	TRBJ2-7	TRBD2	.	TGCGCCAGCAGCCCTAGTCGGGCTAGCGGGGGGGCCTTCTACGAGCAGTACTTC	CASSPSRASGGAFYEQYF
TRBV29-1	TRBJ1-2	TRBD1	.	TGCAGCGTAGGGGGACAGGGCCTTGGCTACACCTTC	CSVGGQGLGYTF
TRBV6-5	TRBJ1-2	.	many	TGTGCCAGCAGGAACGGGTTTGGCTACACCTTC	CASRNGFGYTF
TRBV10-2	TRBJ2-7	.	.	TGCGCCAGCAGTGAGTCGGCGTCTGCCTACGAGCAGTACTTC	CASSESASAYEQYF
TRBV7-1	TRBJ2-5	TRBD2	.	TGTGCCAGCAGCATCGTAGCGGGGGGCCAAGAGACCCAGTACTTC	CASSIVAGGQETQYF
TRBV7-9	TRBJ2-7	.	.	TGTGCCAGCAGCTTAGTCCAGGGTGTCGGGCAACGCGAGCAGTACTTC	CASSLVQGVGQREQYF
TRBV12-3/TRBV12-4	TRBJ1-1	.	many	TGTGCCAGCTTCGGACGCCAGAACACTGAAGCTTTCTTT	CASFGRQNTEAFF
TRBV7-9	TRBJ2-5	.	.	TGTGCCAGCAGCCACCAAAAGGGGCAGGGCGATCAGCCCCAGTACTTC	CASSHQKGQGDQPQYF
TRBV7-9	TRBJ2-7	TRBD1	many	TGTGCCAGCAGCTCGGGACAGCCAAGGGTAGTGCAGTACTTC	CASSSGQPRVVQYF
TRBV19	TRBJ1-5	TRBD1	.	TGTGCCAGTAGTATACGACAGGGGCAAAATCAGCCCCAGCATTTT	CASSIRQGQNQPQHF
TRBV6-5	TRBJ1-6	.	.	TGTGCCAGCCGTTACTCGAATATGGACAATAATTCACCCCTCCACTTC	CASRYSNMDNNSPLHF
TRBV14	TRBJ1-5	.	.	TGTGCCAGCAGCCTAAGAGTGGATCAGCCCCAGCATTTT	CASSLRVDQPQHF
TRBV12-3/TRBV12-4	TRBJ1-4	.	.	TGTGCCAGCAGTTGGGGTTGGGACCGGGTGACAACTAATGAAAAACTGTTTTTT	CASSWGWDRVTTNEKLFF
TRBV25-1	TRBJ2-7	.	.	TGTGCCAGCATCAATGCCCGGGACGCCTACGAGCAGTACTTC	CASINARDAYEQYF
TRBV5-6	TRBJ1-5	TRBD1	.	TGTGCCAGCAGCTTACAGGGACAGGGGGCCTATCAGCCCCAGCATTTT	CASSLQGQGAYQPQHF
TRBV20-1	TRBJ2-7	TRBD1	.	TGCAGTACAGGACAGGGGACCTACGAGCAGTACTTC	CSTGQGTYEQYF
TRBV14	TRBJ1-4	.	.	TGTGCCAGCAGCCAAGGGCAAAATGAAAAACTGTTTTTT	CASSQGQNEKLFF
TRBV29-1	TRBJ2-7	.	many	TGCAGCGTTGAATCCGAGGGGAGCTCCTACGAGCAGTACTTC	CSVESEGSSYEQYF
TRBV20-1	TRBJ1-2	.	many	TGCAGTGCTAGAGACCATGTGGGGATCTACACCTTC	CSARDHVGIYTF
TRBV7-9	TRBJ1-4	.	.	TGCGCCAGCAGCCAAGACCTACTAGGGGCCGGGTCGGGAGAAAAACTGTTTTTT	CASSQDLLGAGSGEKLFF
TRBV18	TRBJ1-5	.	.	TGTGCCAGCTCACCGTCGGGGGCGGTCGGGCAGCCCCAGCATTTT	CASSPSGAVGQPQHF
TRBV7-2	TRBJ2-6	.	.	TGTGCCAGCAGCAATGGGGCCGGGGCCAACGTCCTGACTTTC	CASSNGAGANVLTF
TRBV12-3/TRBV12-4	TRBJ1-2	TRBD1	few	TGTGCCAGCAGTCCTCGGAGGGACAGCCCCGAGGGTGGCTACACCTTC	CASSPRRDSPEGGYTF
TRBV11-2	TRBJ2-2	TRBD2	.	TGTGCCAGCAGCTTGCGGACTAGCGGGGGGATGAGGAACACCGGGGAGCTGTTTTTT	CASSLRTSGGMRNTGELFF
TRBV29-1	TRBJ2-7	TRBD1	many	TGCAGCGTTCCGGGACAGGGAGCCTACGAGCAGTACTTC	CSVPGQGAYEQYF
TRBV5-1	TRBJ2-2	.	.	TGCGCCAGCGCGGATAACACCGGGGAGCTGTTTTTT	CASADNTGELFF
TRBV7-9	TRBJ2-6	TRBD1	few	TGTGCCAGCAGCGTGCCGCAGGGGGCCCCTGTCTCTGGGGCCAACGTCCTGACTTTC	CASSVPQGAPVSGANVLTF
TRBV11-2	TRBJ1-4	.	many	TGTGCCAGCAGCAGGGGATATAATGAAAAACTGTTTTTT	CASSRGYNEKLFF
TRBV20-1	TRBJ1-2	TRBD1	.	TGCAGTGCAACCCGGGACAGGGGGCTTATTGATGGCTACACCTTC	CSATRDRGLIDGYTF
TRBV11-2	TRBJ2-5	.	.	TGTGCCAGCAGCCGTAATCAGGGGGGCCAGGAGACCCAGTACTTC	CASSRNQGGQETQYF
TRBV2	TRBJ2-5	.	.	TGTGCCAGCAGTCACTCCTCGGGCCCGGCAGAGACCCAGTACTTC	CASSHSSGPAETQYF
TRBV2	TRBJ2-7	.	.	TGTGCCAGCAAGTCCAAAACGGGAGTTTTGTACGAGCAGTACTTC	CASKSKTGVLYEQYF
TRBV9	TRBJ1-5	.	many	TGTGCCAGCAGCGGTACCCAGCATTTT	CASSGTQHF
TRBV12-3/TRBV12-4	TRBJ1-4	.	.	TGTGCCAGCAGTTTCGGACAGAGGGCGGAAAAACTGTTTTTT	CASSFGQRAEKLFF
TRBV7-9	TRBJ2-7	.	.	TGCGCCAGCAGCCAAGAGAATCGGGTACCCTACGAGCAGTACTTC	CASSQENRVPYEQYF
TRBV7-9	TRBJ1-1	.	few	TGTGCCAGCAGCTTAGTTAGCGTCCGCATGACCCGGGAACAGCGGGGGAACACTGAAGCTTTCTTT	CASSLVSVRMTREQRGNTEAFF
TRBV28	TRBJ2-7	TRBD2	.	TGTGCCAGCCGACCGGGACTAGCGGGGAGCTCCTACGAGCAGTACTTC	CASRPGLAGSSYEQYF
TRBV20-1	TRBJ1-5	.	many	TGCAGTGCAGGGATCGGGGACGCCAATCAGCCCCAGCATTTT	CSAGIGDANQPQHF
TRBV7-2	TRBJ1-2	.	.	TGTGCCAGCAGAGCCACGGAGATAAGTAACTATGGCTACACCTTC	CASRATEISNYGYTF
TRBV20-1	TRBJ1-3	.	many	TGCAGTGCTAGCCGAGACAGGAGGAACTCTGGAAACACCATATATTTT	CSASRDRRNSGNTIYF
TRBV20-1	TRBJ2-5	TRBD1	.	TGCAGTGCTAGAAAGACAGGGCCGCAAGAGACCCAGTACTTC	CSARKTGPQETQYF
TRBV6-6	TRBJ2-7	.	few	TGTGCCAGCAGTCCCCATCCTAACTACGAGCAGTACTTC	CASSPHPNYEQYF
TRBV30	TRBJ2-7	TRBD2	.	TGTGCCTGGAGTGCGCTACCCCCAGCGGGAGTTGGTTACGAGCAGTACTTC	CAWSALPPAGVGYEQYF
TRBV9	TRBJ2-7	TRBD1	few	TGTGCCAGCAGCTTTTATTTAGGACAGGGTCTTCACGAGCAGTACTTC	CASSFYLGQGLHEQYF
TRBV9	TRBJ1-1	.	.	TGTGCCAGCAGCTCCCTTAATAGCAGGGCATCCCTACCTGAAGCTTTCTTT	CASSSLNSRASLPEAFF